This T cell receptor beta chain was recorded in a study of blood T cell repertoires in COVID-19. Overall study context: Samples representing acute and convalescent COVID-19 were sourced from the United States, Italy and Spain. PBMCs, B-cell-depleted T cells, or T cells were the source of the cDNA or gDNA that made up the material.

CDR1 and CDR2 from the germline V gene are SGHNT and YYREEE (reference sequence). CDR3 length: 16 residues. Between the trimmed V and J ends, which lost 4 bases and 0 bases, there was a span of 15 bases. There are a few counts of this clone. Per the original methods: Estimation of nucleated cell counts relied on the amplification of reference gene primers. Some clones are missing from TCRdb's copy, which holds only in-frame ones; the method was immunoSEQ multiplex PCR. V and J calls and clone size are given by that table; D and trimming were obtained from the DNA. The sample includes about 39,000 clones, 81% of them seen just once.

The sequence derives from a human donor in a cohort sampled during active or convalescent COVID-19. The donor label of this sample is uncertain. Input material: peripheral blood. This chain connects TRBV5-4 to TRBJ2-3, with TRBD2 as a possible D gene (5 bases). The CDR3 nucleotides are TGTGCCAGCAGCCTCGGCGGGCGCTCTAGCACAGATACGCAGTATTTT. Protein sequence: CASSLGGRSSTDTQYF. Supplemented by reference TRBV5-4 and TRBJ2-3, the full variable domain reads ETGVTQSPTHLIKTRGQQVTLRCSSQSGHNTVSWYQQALGQGPQFIFQYYREEENGRGNFPPRFSGLQFPNYSSELNVNALELDDSALYLCASSLGGRSSTDTQYFGPGTRLTVL.